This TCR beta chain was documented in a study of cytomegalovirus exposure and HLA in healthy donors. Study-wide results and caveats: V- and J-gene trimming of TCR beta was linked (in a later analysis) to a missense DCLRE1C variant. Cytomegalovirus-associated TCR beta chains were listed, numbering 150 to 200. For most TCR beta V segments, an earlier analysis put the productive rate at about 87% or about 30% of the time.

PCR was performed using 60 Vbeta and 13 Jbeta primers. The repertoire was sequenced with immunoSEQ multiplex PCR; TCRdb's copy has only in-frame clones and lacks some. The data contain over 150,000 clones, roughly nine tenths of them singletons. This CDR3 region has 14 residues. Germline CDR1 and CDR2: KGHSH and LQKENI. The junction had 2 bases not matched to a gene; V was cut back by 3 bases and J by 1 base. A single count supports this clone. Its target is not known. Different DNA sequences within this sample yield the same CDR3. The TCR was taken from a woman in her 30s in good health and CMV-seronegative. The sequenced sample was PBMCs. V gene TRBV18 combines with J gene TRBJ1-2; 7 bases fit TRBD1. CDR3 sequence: CASSPGDSNYGYTF. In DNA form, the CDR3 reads TGTGCCAGCTCACCGGGGGACAGTAACTATGGCTACACCTTC. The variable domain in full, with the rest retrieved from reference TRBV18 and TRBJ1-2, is NAGVMQNPRHLVRRRGQEARLRCSPMKGHSHVYWYRQLPEEGLKFMVYLQKENIIDESGMPKERFSAEFPKEGPSILRIQQVVRGDSAAYFCASSPGDSNYGYTFGSGTRLTVV.